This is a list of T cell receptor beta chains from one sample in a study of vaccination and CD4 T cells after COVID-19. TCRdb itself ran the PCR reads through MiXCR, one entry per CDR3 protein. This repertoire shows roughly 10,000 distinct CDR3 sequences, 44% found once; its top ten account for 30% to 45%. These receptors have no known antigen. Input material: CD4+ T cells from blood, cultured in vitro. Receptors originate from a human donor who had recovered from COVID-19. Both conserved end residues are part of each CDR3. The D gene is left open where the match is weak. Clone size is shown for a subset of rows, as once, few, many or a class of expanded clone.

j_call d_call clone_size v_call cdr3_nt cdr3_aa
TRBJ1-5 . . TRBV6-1 TGTGCCAGCATCACGGGGGGGTCGGGTCAGCCCCAGCATTTT CASITGGSGQPQHF
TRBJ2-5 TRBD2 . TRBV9 TGTGCCAGCAGCGCCAGCGGGGCTCGAGAGACCCAGTACTTC CASSASGARETQYF
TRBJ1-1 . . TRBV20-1 TGCAGTGCTTACCTCGGGGGGGGAGGGAACACTGAAGCTTTCTTT CSAYLGGGGNTEAFF
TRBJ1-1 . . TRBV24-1 TGTGCCACCCCAGTCATGAACACTGAAGCTTTCTTT CATPVMNTEAFF
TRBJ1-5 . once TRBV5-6 TGTGCCAGCAGCCGGGTGACGGAGGGGAGCAATCAGCCCCAGCATTTT CASSRVTEGSNQPQHF
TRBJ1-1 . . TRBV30 TGTGCCTGGAGTCCCGGGTCACACAACACTGAAGCTTTCTTT CAWSPGSHNTEAFF
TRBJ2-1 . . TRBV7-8 TGTGCCAGCAGCTTAGCCAATGAGCAGGTCTTC CASSLANEQVF
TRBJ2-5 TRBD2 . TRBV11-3 TGTGCCAGCACCCTAGGGGCTAGCGGGGGGCCCGGGGGGCTCCAAGAGACCCAGTACTTC CASTLGASGGPGGLQETQYF
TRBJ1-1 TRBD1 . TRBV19 TGTGCCAGTACTCGACAGGGGGATGCGAACACTGAAGCTTTCTTT CASTRQGDANTEAFF
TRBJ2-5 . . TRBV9 TGTGCCAGCAGCGTTACGGGAGAGACCCAGTACTTC CASSVTGETQYF
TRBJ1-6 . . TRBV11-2 TGTGCCAGCAGCTTTGGTGAAGTTAGCTCCTATAATTCACCCCTCCACTTT CASSFGEVSSYNSPLHF
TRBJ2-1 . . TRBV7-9 TGTGCCAGCAGCACCGTCCGTCGGTTCAGCTCCTACAATGATCAGTTCTTC CASSTVRRFSSYNDQFF
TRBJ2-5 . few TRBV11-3 TGTGCCAGCAGCTTTAACCGGCAGTTAGCGGCCAGGGCTCTCCAAGAGACCCAGTACTTC CASSFNRQLAARALQETQYF
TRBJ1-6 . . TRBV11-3 TGTGCCAGCAGCTCCGGGGAGAGCTCCTATAATTCACCCCTCCACTTT CASSSGESSYNSPLHF
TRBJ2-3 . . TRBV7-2 TGTGCCAGCAGCTTAAAGACTAGCACAGATACGCAGTATTTT CASSLKTSTDTQYF
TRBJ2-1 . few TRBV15 TGTGCCACCAGCAGAGACACTTTTGAGCAGTTCTTC CATSRDTFEQFF
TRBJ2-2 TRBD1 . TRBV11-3 TGTGCCAGCAGCTTAGACAGGGGGACCGGGGAGCTGTTTTTT CASSLDRGTGELFF
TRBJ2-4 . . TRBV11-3 TGTGCCAGCAGCTTAGATCTGGGGCAAGTATCGTACTTC CASSLDLGQVSYF
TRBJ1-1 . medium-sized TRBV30 TGTTCAAATAGGGGACTAAGGAACACTGAAGCTTTCTTT CSNRGLRNTEAFF
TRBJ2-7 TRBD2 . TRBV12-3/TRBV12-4 TGTGCCAGCAGTTTAAGACTAGCTCTGGTGTACTTC CASSLRLALVYF
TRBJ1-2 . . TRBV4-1 TGCGCCAGCAGCCCCAGGGTTGGTGGCTACACCTTC CASSPRVGGYTF
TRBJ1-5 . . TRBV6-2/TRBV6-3 TGTGCCAGCCAAGCGGGGTGGGGTAATCAGCCCCAGCATTTT CASQAGWGNQPQHF
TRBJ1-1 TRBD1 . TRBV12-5 TGTGCTAGTGGTCAGGGACAGATGAACACTGAAGCTTTCTTT CASGQGQMNTEAFF
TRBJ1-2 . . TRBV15 TGTGCCACCAGTGGCGGGGCCAACCCCGGCTATGGCTACACCTTC CATSGGANPGYGYTF
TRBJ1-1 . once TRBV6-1 TGTGCCAGCACTGACAGCTACACTGAAGCTTTCTTT CASTDSYTEAFF
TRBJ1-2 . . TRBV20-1 TGCAGTGCTAGAGAGGGTAACGGCTACACCTTC CSAREGNGYTF
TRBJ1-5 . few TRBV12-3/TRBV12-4 TGTGCCAGCAGTTCCCAGGGGAATCAGCCCCAGCATTTT CASSSQGNQPQHF
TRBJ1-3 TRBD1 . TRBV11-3 TGTGCCAGCAGCTTAGTCGGGACAGTCTCTGGAAACACCATATATTTT CASSLVGTVSGNTIYF
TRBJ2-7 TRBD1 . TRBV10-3 TGTGCCAACCGTCAAGGGACAGAATTACCGGGCGAGCAGTACTTC CANRQGTELPGEQYF
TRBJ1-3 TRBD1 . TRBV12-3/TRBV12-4 TGTGCCAGCACCCCGGACAGGGCCACTGGAAACACCATATATTTT CASTPDRATGNTIYF
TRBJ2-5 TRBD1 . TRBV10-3 TGTGCCATCAACGACAGGGGTAGCTTAGAGACCCAGTACTTC CAINDRGSLETQYF
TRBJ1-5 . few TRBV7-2 TGTGCCAGCAGCCTCACTGTTAATAGCAATCAGCCCCAGCATTTT CASSLTVNSNQPQHF
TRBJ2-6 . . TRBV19 TGTGCCAGTAGAAGTCCCCCCGGGACGTTCTCTGGGGCCAACGTCCTGACTTTC CASRSPPGTFSGANVLTF
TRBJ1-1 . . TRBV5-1 TGCGCCAGCAGCGTCCGGGACGAAGACAAAGCTTTCTTT CASSVRDEDKAFF
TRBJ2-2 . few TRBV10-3 TGTGCCATCAGAACAGAAGCGAACACCGGGGAGCTGTTTTTT CAIRTEANTGELFF
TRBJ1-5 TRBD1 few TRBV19 TGTGCCAGTTCCAAGACAGGGCCAGGGAATCAGCCCCAGCATTTT CASSKTGPGNQPQHF
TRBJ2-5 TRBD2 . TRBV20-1 TGCAGTGCCCCTGAGGGTAGCGGGGTCCAAGAGACCCAGTACTTC CSAPEGSGVQETQYF
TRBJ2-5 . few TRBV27 TGTGCCAGCAGTCCTCGGACGGAGGGGACCCAGTACTTC CASSPRTEGTQYF
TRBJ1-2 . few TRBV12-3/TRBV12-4 TGTGCCAGCAGTCCACAGGGAAGGGGCGGCTACACCTTC CASSPQGRGGYTF
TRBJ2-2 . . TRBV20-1 TGCAGTGCTAGAGCCCCATGGGGGCGGTTGAGAGGGGAGCTGTTTTTT CSARAPWGRLRGELFF
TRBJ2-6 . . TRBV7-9 TGTGCCAGCAGCTTACCTCGGTGGTCGGAGACAGCAACCACCCCTGACTCTGGGGCCAACGTCCTGACTTTC CASSLPRWSETATTPDSGANVLTF
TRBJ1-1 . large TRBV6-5 TGTGCCAGCAGTTACCCTCAGGGACGGTCTGAAGCTTTCTTT CASSYPQGRSEAFF
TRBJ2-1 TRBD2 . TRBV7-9 TGTGCCAGCAGCTTAGGAGCGACTAGCAGCTCCTACAATGAGCAGTTCTTC CASSLGATSSSYNEQFF
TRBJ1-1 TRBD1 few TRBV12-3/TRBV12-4 TGTGCCAGCAATCAGGGGGGGGACACTGAAGCTTTCTTT CASNQGGDTEAFF
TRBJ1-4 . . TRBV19 TGTGCCAGTAGTATAGACAGGGACACTGAAAAACTGTTTTTT CASSIDRDTEKLFF
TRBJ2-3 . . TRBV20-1 TGCAGTGCTAGGGGGGGCCGAGATACGCAGTATTTT CSARGGRDTQYF
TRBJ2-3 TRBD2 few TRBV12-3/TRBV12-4 TGTGCCAGCAGTTGGCGGGGGGGCCGTGGAACAGATACGCAGTATTTT CASSWRGGRGTDTQYF
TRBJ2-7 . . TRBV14 TGTGCCAGCAGCCAGACAGCCTACGAGCAGTACTTC CASSQTAYEQYF
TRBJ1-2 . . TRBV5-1 TGCGCCAGCAGCCGCGGGGGTAGCTATGGCTACACCTTC CASSRGGSYGYTF
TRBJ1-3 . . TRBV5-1 TGCGCCAGCGGCCATGGAAACACCATATATTTT CASGHGNTIYF
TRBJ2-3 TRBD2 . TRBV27 TGTGCCAGCAGTAGCCTAGCGGGGTTCCTCACAGATACGCAGTATTTT CASSSLAGFLTDTQYF
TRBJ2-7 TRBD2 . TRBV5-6 TGTGCCAGCAGCCCCCGTAGCGGGACGAGGGGGGAGCAGTACTTC CASSPRSGTRGEQYF
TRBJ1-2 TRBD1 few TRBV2 TGTGCCAGCAGCGGTCAGGGGGCGGCTGGCTACACCTTC CASSGQGAAGYTF
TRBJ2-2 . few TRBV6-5 TGTGCCAGCAGTTATGGTGGGATTCCCCCCCCCGGGGAGCTGTTTTTT CASSYGGIPPPGELFF
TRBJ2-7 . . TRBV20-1 TGCAGTGCTAGAGGGGACGGCACCTACGAGCAGTACTTC CSARGDGTYEQYF
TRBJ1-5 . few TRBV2 TGTGCCAGCAGTGAATTAGCCTGGGAGGATCAGCCCCAGCATTTT CASSELAWEDQPQHF
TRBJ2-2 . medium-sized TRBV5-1 TGCGCCAGCAGCTTGTTTTCAGGGCCAACACGGGAGCTGTTTTTT CASSLFSGPTRELFF
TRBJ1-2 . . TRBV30 TGTGCCTGGGGGAAGACAGCCCCCAACTATGGCTACACCTTC CAWGKTAPNYGYTF
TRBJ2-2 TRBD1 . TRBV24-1 TGTGCCACCAGTGACCCTACCGGGACAGGGGCCTTGAACACCGGGGAGCTGTTTTTT CATSDPTGTGALNTGELFF